These T cell receptor beta chains were read from a single sample in a study of T-cell reconstitution after alpha-beta-depleted transplantation in children. MiXCR, run by TCRdb on the PCR reads, gives a single entry per CDR3 protein. This table holds some 500,000 distinct CDR3 sequences, 15% to 20% found once. Specimen: PBMCs from the stem cell graft donor, collected from the stem cell graft. These receptors originate from a human donor who donated a stem cell graft to a child with acute lymphoblastic leukemia. The CDR3 runs from the conserved cysteine through the conserved F or W. A D gene is named only where the DNA matches it firmly. A row's size may be missing; if present it is once, few, many or a size class.

>NA|TRBJ2-1|TRBV27|few
TGTGCCAGCAGTTTGTCCCGCAATGAGCAGTTCTTC
CASSLSRNEQFF
>NA|TRBJ1-2|TRBV7-9|few
TGTGCCAGCAGCTTAGCGACTCGGGACATCTATGGCTACACCTTC
CASSLATRDIYGYTF
>NA|TRBJ2-7|TRBV4-1|few
TGCGCCAGCAGCCAAGTTGAGAGTCTCTCCTACGAGCAGTACTTC
CASSQVESLSYEQYF
>NA|TRBJ2-1|TRBV4-1|few
TGCGCCAGCAGCCACATGCAGCCACTAGAAAATGAGCAGTTCTTC
CASSHMQPLENEQFF
>NA|TRBJ2-2|TRBV4-1|NA
TGCGCCAGCAGCCAAAGAATTCGGGAAAGGCCCACCGGGGAGCTGTTTTTT
CASSQRIRERPTGELFF
>TRBD1|TRBJ1-1|TRBV9|NA
TGCCTGACAGGGAGGAACACTGAAGCTTTCTTT
CLTGRNTEAFF
>NA|TRBJ2-7|TRBV25-1|NA
TGTGCCAGCAGTGAACCGAGTCCAGGGGTGGGCTACGAGCAGTACTTC
CASSEPSPGVGYEQYF
>NA|TRBJ2-7|TRBV9|few
TGTGCCAGCAGCGTAGGGAGCGACCTCTCCTACGAGCAGTACTTC
CASSVGSDLSYEQYF
>NA|TRBJ2-1|TRBV10-3|NA
TGTGCCATAGGGCAGTCGGAGGACAATGAGCAGTTCTTC
CAIGQSEDNEQFF
>NA|TRBJ2-1|TRBV28|few
TGTGCCAGCAATCCCCAGCAGGGAATGTTCAATGAGCAGTTCTTC
CASNPQQGMFNEQFF
>TRBD2|TRBJ2-7|TRBV20-1|NA
TGCAGTGCTAGAGATCCCCGACTAGCGGGAGACTACGAGCAGTACTTC
CSARDPRLAGDYEQYF
>TRBD2|TRBJ2-7|TRBV10-2|NA
TGCGCCAGCAGTGGGTCTAGCGGGAGGCGGCCGGGCGAGCAGTACTTC
CASSGSSGRRPGEQYF
>NA|TRBJ2-7|TRBV29-1|few
TGCAGCGCTCGGCGGAGCGGGCCGGACGAGCAGTACTTC
CSARRSGPDEQYF
>TRBD2|TRBJ2-2|TRBV12-3/TRBV12-4|NA
TGTGCCAGCAGTCCCATAGCGGGAGAGGCCGGGGAGCTGTTTTTT
CASSPIAGEAGELFF
>NA|TRBJ2-6|TRBV12-3/TRBV12-4|NA
TGTGCCAGCAGTTTAGGAATAGCTGGGGCCAACGTCCTGACTTTC
CASSLGIAGANVLTF
>TRBD2|TRBJ2-4|TRBV25-1|NA
TGTGCCAGCAGTGCCGCGGGGGATTTGGACATTCAGTACTTC
CASSAAGDLDIQYF
>TRBD1|TRBJ2-1|TRBV11-2|NA
TGTGCCAGCAGCCCTCAACAGGGGGCCTACAATGAGCAGTTCTTC
CASSPQQGAYNEQFF
>NA|TRBJ1-5|TRBV6-1|few
TGTGCCAGCAGTGCACCTGGGGCTGGGTCCCAGCATTTT
CASSAPGAGSQHF
>TRBD1|TRBJ1-2|TRBV4-1|NA
TGCGCCAGCAGCGACCGGACAGGGAGCAACTATGGCTACACCTTC
CASSDRTGSNYGYTF
>NA|TRBJ2-1|TRBV6-2/TRBV6-3|NA
TGTGCCAGCAGTTCTTGGGGAGCGAGGTGGCAGTTCTTC
CASSSWGARWQFF
>NA|TRBJ2-1|TRBV25-1|NA
TGTGTCAGCAGTGTTGACTACAATGAGCAGTTCTTC
CVSSVDYNEQFF
>NA|TRBJ1-1|TRBV5-1|few
TGCGCCAGCAGAGGAGGGGCGAACACTGAAGCTTTCTTT
CASRGGANTEAFF
>NA|TRBJ1-2|TRBV6-4|few
TGTGCCAGCAGTGCCGTAGCTCCAGGGGTATCTGGCTACACCTTC
CASSAVAPGVSGYTF
>NA|TRBJ2-2|TRBV19|few
TGTGCCAGTAGCGGTCCCGGGGAGCTGTTTTTT
CASSGPGELFF
>NA|TRBJ1-2|TRBV12-3/TRBV12-4|NA
TGTGCCAGCAGTTTAAGGACTTGGGACGGTAACTATGGCTACACCTTC
CASSLRTWDGNYGYTF
>NA|TRBJ2-7|TRBV7-2|few
TGTGCCAGCAGCTTCCCCAGCCCCCCCTACGAGCAGTACTTC
CASSFPSPPYEQYF
>NA|TRBJ2-1|TRBV10-3|few
TGTGCCATCAGTAAGGATTGGGAGCAGTTCTTC
CAISKDWEQFF
>NA|TRBJ2-3|TRBV28|few
TGTGCCAGCAGTTTCGAGAGGCCGGGACTTACGCAGTATTTT
CASSFERPGLTQYF
>NA|TRBJ2-7|TRBV5-1|once
TGCGCCAGCAGCCAGGACATCCTCTACGAGCAGTACTTC
CASSQDILYEQYF
>TRBD1|TRBJ2-5|TRBV4-1|NA
TGCGCCAGCAGCGACGGACAGGGATTTAGAGAGACCCAGTACTTC
CASSDGQGFRETQYF
>NA|TRBJ2-7|TRBV7-9|few
TGTGCCAGCAGCTCTTCTAGCTTTTCCCTATACGAGCAGTACTTC
CASSSSSFSLYEQYF
>NA|TRBJ1-1|TRBV20-1|NA
TGCAGTGCTAGATGGGGTGAGGGTGAAGCTTTCTTT
CSARWGEGEAFF
>NA|TRBJ2-2|TRBV29-1|NA
TGCAGCGTTGAATGGGGGTTCGGTTCGGTCGGGGAGCTGTTTTTT
CSVEWGFGSVGELFF
>TRBD2|TRBJ2-1|TRBV30|few
TGTGCCTGGAGTAAACAGCGGGGGTACAATGAGCAGTTCTTC
CAWSKQRGYNEQFF
>NA|TRBJ1-2|TRBV12-3/TRBV12-4|few
TGTGCCAGCAGTTTTTCCTTCCATGGCTACACCTTC
CASSFSFHGYTF
>NA|TRBJ2-5|TRBV6-9|once
TGTGCCAGCAGTTATGGAGAGAGAGTAGAGACCCAGTACTTC
CASSYGERVETQYF
>NA|TRBJ1-5|TRBV5-1|many
TGTGCCAGCAGTTTTGGGGGCAATCAGCCCCAGCATTTT
CASSFGGNQPQHF
>NA|TRBJ1-2|TRBV5-1|few
TGCGCCAGCAGCTTGCTGGCAGGGCATCAAGATGGCTACACCTTC
CASSLLAGHQDGYTF
>NA|TRBJ1-1|TRBV20-1|NA
TGCGGCTTGGGAAGTTTGAACACTGAAGCTTTCTTT
CGLGSLNTEAFF
>NA|TRBJ2-1|TRBV27|few
NA
CASSLWGGGARVF
>NA|TRBJ1-1|TRBV5-1|NA
TGCGCCAGCAGCTTGCCCGGACTGAACACTGAAGCTTTCTTT
CASSLPGLNTEAFF
>NA|TRBJ2-1|TRBV20-1|NA
TGCAGTGCTAGAGATCAGGGTGGGAGGTGGGATGAGCAGTTCTTC
CSARDQGGRWDEQFF
>NA|TRBJ1-1|TRBV20-1|few
TGCAGTGGTTCGGGGAATTTGGTCACTGAAGCTTTCTTT
CSGSGNLVTEAFF
>NA|TRBJ1-1|TRBV7-9|NA
TGTGCCAGCAGCCTCGTGGGGAGCGCTGCCCATGAAGCTTTCTTT
CASSLVGSAAHEAFF
>NA|TRBJ2-1|TRBV29-1|few
TGCAGCGTTAAAAGAGGGGGTGAGCAGTTCTTC
CSVKRGGEQFF
>NA|TRBJ1-2|TRBV7-9|NA
TGTGCCAGCAGCTTAGTAGCACTGAACTATGGCTACACCTTC
CASSLVALNYGYTF
>NA|TRBJ2-5|TRBV5-1|NA
TGCGCCAGCGGCTTGGATGGGGACGGAGTGAGGGCCCAGTACTTC
CASGLDGDGVRAQYF
>NA|TRBJ2-7|TRBV4-1|few
TGCGCCAGCAGCCAAGTGGTAACCTACGAGCAGTACTTC
CASSQVVTYEQYF
>TRBD1|TRBJ1-2|TRBV7-9|NA
TGTGCCAGCAGCTTCCCGACAGGGATAGTTGGCTACACCTTC
CASSFPTGIVGYTF
>NA|TRBJ1-3|TRBV27|few
TGTGCCAGCAGTTTATACAGTAATGGAAACACCATATATTTT
CASSLYSNGNTIYF
>NA|TRBJ2-7|TRBV5-1|few
TGCGCCAGCAGCCCCGGGACGCACTCCTACGAGCAGTACTTC
CASSPGTHSYEQYF
>TRBD2|TRBJ2-2|TRBV27|NA
TGTGCCAGCAATTTGGGGAGGGACACCGGGGAGCTGTTTTTT
CASNLGRDTGELFF
>NA|TRBJ2-7|TRBV7-2|few
TGTGCCAGCAGCTTAGGCCCGGGGCCGACCTACGAGCAGTACTTC
CASSLGPGPTYEQYF